These 15 T cell receptor beta chains originate from one sample sequenced in a study of human T cells and chemical hapten exposure. Sample time point: pre-sensitization, week 0. Treatment described: therapeutic diphenylcyclopropenone sensitization with weekly scalp DPC. TCRdb re-called the RACE reads through MiXCR, storing one row per CDR3 protein. The top ten clones hold about 3% of a sample with around 120,000 distinct CDR3 sequences, roughly 12% of them seen once. This specimen was whole blood, taken in connection with sensitization to the hapten diphenylcyclopropenone (DPC). These receptors were taken from a woman aged 18-29 years with alopecia areata. Some clones in this sample may be carry-over from other donors' samples.

This clonotype was seen a handful of times. This chain joins TRBV12-3 or TRBV12-4 and TRBJ1-1; maybe TRBD1 (5 bases). The CDR3 is made up of 12 amino acids. V lost 3 bases, J lost 7 bases, and 9 bases lay in between. The CDR3: CASSFMGGEAFF. CDR3 bases: TGTGCCAGCAGTTTCATGGGGGGTGAAGCTTTCTTT.

The CDR3 DNA sequence: TGTGCCAGCAGCGAGGGGGGGTACTACAATGAGCAGTTCTTC. This encodes CASSEGGYYNEQFF. The V and J genes are TRBV9 and TRBJ2-1; a possible D gene is TRBD2 (7 bases). From germline, CDR1 is SGDLS and CDR2 YYNGEE. Trimming left V 3 bases short and J 3 bases short, with 10 bases between. This CDR3 has 14 amino acids.

This clonotype was counted only a few times. The rearrangement joins TRBV28 to TRBJ2-7, with TRBD2 matching 10 bases. Trimming removed 7 bases from V and 6 bases from J; junction bases left unmatched: 12. The CDR3 covers 15 residues. CDR1 is MDHEN, CDR2 SYDVKM, per germline. CDR3 in DNA: TGTGCCAGCACCCCTGAGGTAGCGGGGGGAACCGAGCAGTACTTC. The encoded protein is CASTPEVAGGTEQYF.

The chain carries TRBV2 and TRBJ1-1; 7 bases map to TRBD1. V lost 3 bases to trimming and J lost 3 bases; unmatched junction nucleotides: 4. Per germline, CDR1 SNHLY and CDR2 FYNNEI. The CDR3 spans 14 residues. CDR3: CASSETGPDTEAFF. CDR3 coding DNA: TGTGCCAGCAGTGAGACAGGGCCAGACACTGAAGCTTTCTTT.

The chain is built from TRBV7-8 and TRBJ1-1, with D unresolved. This CDR3 region has 13 residues. Trimming shortened V by 5 bases and J by 5 bases, and 12 bases separated the two germline ends. Germline V lookup: CDR1 SGHVS, CDR2 FQNEAQ. CDR3 coding DNA: TGTGCCAGCAGCCTAGGTAAGGGAACTGAAGCTTTCTTT. Translation: CASSLGKGTEAFF. Full variable domain (rest looked up from reference TRBV7-8 and TRBJ1-1): GAGVSQSPRYKVAKRGQDVALRCDPISGHVSLFWYQQALGQGPEFLTYFQNEAQLDKSGLPSDRFFAERPEGSVSTLKIQRTQQEDSAVYLCASSLGKGTEAFFGQGTRLTVV.

The chain joins TRBV6-6 to TRBJ1-6; no clear D. Germline V gene sequence: CDR1 MNHNY, CDR2 SVGAGI (reference sequence). The CDR3 sequence is 15 residues long. V was cut by 2 bases and J by 7 bases, with 12 bases left in between. CDR3 amino acids: CASSYGGVENSPLHF. Written as DNA, the CDR3 is TGTGCCAGCAGTTACGGCGGGGTAGAAAATTCACCCCTCCACTTT.

V is TRBV20-1 and J is TRBJ2-3, with D perhaps assigned TRBD1 or TRBD2 (5 bases each). Germline CDR1 DFQATT, CDR2 SNEGSKA (reference sequence). Trimming removed 4 bases from V and 0 bases from J, with 11 bases in between. The CDR3 sequence is 14 residues long. For the CDR3, the DNA is TGCAGTGCTACCCGGGACGTTAGCACAGATACGCAGTATTTT. Amino acid sequence: CSATRDVSTDTQYF.

This clonotype turned up a few times. The V gene is TRBV18, the J gene TRBJ1-2; possibly TRBD1 for D (6 bases). The CDR3 has 15 amino acids. Trimming left V 3 bases short and J 8 bases short, with 19 bases between. Germline CDR1 is KGHSH and CDR2 is LQKENI. CDR3 loop: CASSPYESRGWGYTF. In nucleotides, the CDR3 is TGTGCCAGCTCACCCTACGAATCCAGGGGTTGGGGCTACACCTTC.

This rearrangement joins TRBV7-6 to TRBJ2-5; TRBD2 agrees at 12 bases. Germline CDR1 and CDR2: SGHVS and FNYEAQ. The CDR3 contains 17 residues. V shed 8 bases, J shed 5 bases, and the junction held 15 bases outside the gene matches. The CDR3 coding sequence is TGTGCCAGCCAAGAACTAGCGGGGGGACGATTCTATGAGACCCAGTACTTC. Residues: CASQELAGGRFYETQYF.

V is TRBV6-2 or TRBV6-3 and J is TRBJ2-2; 8 bases align to TRBD2. The junction had 11 bases not matched to a gene; V was cut back by 7 bases and J by 4 bases. CDR1 and CDR2 (germline): MNHEY, SVGEGT. This CDR3 contains 16 residues. CDR3 sequence reads: CASTPSGGGSTGELFF. CDR3 in DNA: TGTGCCAGCACCCCGAGCGGGGGAGGAAGCACCGGGGAGCTGTTTTTT.

The gene calls are TRBV7-6 and TRBJ2-3, with unresolved D. Trimming cost V 4 bases and J 2 bases, with 13 bases left between them. Germline CDR1 is SGHVS and CDR2 is FNYEAQ. The CDR3 extends over 15 amino acids. The DNA for the CDR3 is TGTGCCAGCAGCTCTAACAAAGGGCCCACAGATACGCAGTATTTT. This encodes CASSSNKGPTDTQYF.

The gene calls are TRBV20-1 and TRBJ2-5; tentatively, D is TRBD1 (6 bases). This CDR3 is built from 14 residues. CDR1 and CDR2 from the germline V gene are DFQATT and SNEGSKA (reference sequence). The V end lost 4 bases, the J end lost 5 bases, and 17 bases lay between the germline ends. The CDR3: CSANLLEGVETQYF. The CDR3 bases are TGCAGTGCTAACCTCCTCGAGGGGGTTGAGACCCAGTACTTC.

V and J are TRBV14 and TRBJ1-2, with D tentatively TRBD1 (5 bases). Germline V gene data show CDR1 as SGHDN and CDR2 as FVKESK. Trimming removed 3 bases at V and 7 bases at J, with 12 bases between. The CDR3 consists of 13 residues. The CDR3 region is CASSHSPGGGYTF. The CDR3, as DNA: TGTGCCAGCAGCCATTCCCCCGGGGGTGGCTACACCTTC.

This clonotype was counted at least ten times. The chain links TRBV18 to TRBJ1-1, with 8 bases matching TRBD1. Losses at the gene ends were 6 bases for V and 0 bases for J; bases not matched to a gene: 3. CDR1 is KGHSH and CDR2 is LQKENI in the germline V gene. The CDR3 extends over 14 amino acids. The CDR3 coding sequence is TGTGCCAGCTCTCGACAGGGGCTGAACACTGAAGCTTTCTTT. Its translation: CASSRQGLNTEAFF.

The chain carries TRBV7-7 and TRBJ2-7; 8 bases agree with TRBD1. V shed 5 bases, J shed 3 bases, and the junction held 3 bases outside the gene matches. The CDR3 runs to 13 residues. From germline, CDR1 is SSHAT and CDR2 FNYEAQ (reference sequence). The CDR3 nucleotides are TGTGCCAGCAGCCCCGACAGGGGCTACGAGCAGTACTTC. This gives the protein CASSPDRGYEQYF.